This T cell receptor beta chain originates from a study of CD8 T cells in ankylosing spondylitis. Study conclusions and caveats: It was reported that disease-linked clones were significantly enriched in matched ankylosing spondylitis synovial fluid. Within peripheral blood, clones linked to disease were CD8+ and relatively rare.

In TCRdb, the 5' RACE reads were re-called with MiXCR into one record per CDR3 protein. The sample consists of some 130,000 distinct CDR3 sequences, about an eighth of them appearing once. This clonotype has ten or more counts. The target antigen is unknown. The germline CDR1 and CDR2 sequences are MNHEY and SVGAGI. This CDR3 spans 14 amino acids. V gave up 0 bases and J gave up 4 bases, with 9 bases separating them. The material sequenced was blood, either unsorted or a sorted T cell fraction (not recorded which). The chain combines TRBV6-5 with TRBJ1-1, with D unclear. This clonotype was sampled from a female donor with ankylosing spondylitis or in good health (not recorded which). CDR3 sequence reads: CASSYSWGGTEAFF. The CDR3 DNA reads as TGTGCCAGCAGTTACTCTTGGGGTGGCACTGAAGCTTTCTTT.